These 19 T cell receptor beta chains were all obtained from the same sample, sequenced in a study of OX40 agonist ivuxolimab in advanced cancers. Data came from immunoSEQ multiplex PCR; TCRdb stores just in-frame clones and leaves some out. This sample has approximately 96,000 clones, with roughly 88% found just once. Sequenced material: CD4+ or CD8+ T cells sorted from blood, taken in a trial of the OX40 agonist ivuxolimab. These receptor sequences come from an adult with an advanced solid tumor such as melanoma, head and neck, liver or kidney cancer.

V and J are TRBV11-2 and TRBJ2-1; TRBD2 aligns across 7 bases. The CDR3 extends over 12 amino acids. Germline V CDR1 and CDR2: SGHAT, FQNNGV. Trimming removed 5 bases from V and 10 bases from J; junction bases left unmatched: 5. The CDR3 region is CASSPTSYEQFF. The CDR3 bases are TGTGCCAGCAGCCCGACTAGCTACGAGCAGTTCTTC.

J is TRBJ1-2 and V is TRBV12-5, with D perhaps TRBD1 (5 bases). The CDR3 covers 13 residues. V shed 7 bases and J shed 8 bases, with 17 bases lying between them. Germline V lookup: CDR1 LGHNT, CDR2 FRNRAP. The CDR3 coding sequence is TGTGCTAGTGCCCTCTACCGGGACCAAGGCTACACCTTC. Translated: CASALYRDQGYTF.

This chain joins TRBV7-3 and TRBJ2-2, with D possibly matching TRBD2 (6 bases). The germline gives CDR1 SGHTA, CDR2 FQGTGA. V dropped 0 bases and J dropped 5 bases, with 13 bases sitting between them. The CDR3 runs to 16 residues. The CDR3 protein is CASSLTTSRRTGELFF. The CDR3 bases are TGTGCCAGCAGCTTAACTACTAGCAGACGGACCGGGGAGCTGTTTTTT.

The chain carries TRBV5-1 and TRBJ2-5; maybe TRBD1 (6 bases). Germline CDR1 SGHRS, CDR2 YFSETQ. Trimming cost V 5 bases and J 5 bases, with 16 bases left between them. This CDR3 is built from 14 residues. CDR3: CASRVGWGRETQYF. CDR3 DNA: TGCGCCAGCAGGGTTGGATGGGGGCGCGAGACCCAGTACTTC.

The chain employs TRBV11-2 and TRBJ1-1; D gene uncertain. This CDR3 is 13 amino acids long. Germline V gene data show CDR1 as SGHAT and CDR2 as FQNNGV. Trimming stripped 5 bases from V and 4 bases from J, with 11 bases between. CDR3 in amino acids: CASSPTGSTEAFF. CDR3 bases: TGTGCCAGCAGCCCCACGGGGTCCACTGAAGCTTTCTTT.

Remarks on this clone: Other DNA sequences of this sample code for an identical CDR3. The gene calls are TRBV5-6 and TRBJ2-2, with 13 bases identical to TRBD2. Germline CDR1 is SGHDT and CDR2 is YYEEEE. This CDR3 is 17 amino acids long. Trimming removed 0 bases from V and 2 bases from J; junction bases left unmatched: 1. This CDR3 is CASSLGLAGGNTGELFF. In nucleotides, the CDR3 is TGTGCCAGCAGCTTGGGACTAGCGGGAGGAAACACCGGGGAGCTGTTTTTT.

The rearrangement uses TRBV19 and TRBJ1-2; D is undetermined. The germline V and J ends were trimmed by 0 bases and 0 bases, with 8 bases remaining between them. This CDR3 is 15 amino acids long. The V gene's germline CDR1 is LNHDA and CDR2 SQIVND (reference sequence). CDR3: CASSIDRGSNYGYTF. Written as DNA, the CDR3 is TGTGCCAGTAGTATAGACCGGGGATCTAACTATGGCTACACCTTC.

CDR3 protein: CASSSRTGADTQYF. The CDR3 DNA sequence: TGTGCCAGCAGCTCCCGGACAGGGGCAGATACGCAGTATTTT. The chain uses TRBV7-2 and TRBJ2-3; 9 positions match TRBD1. The CDR3 length is 14 residues. With V trimmed by 4 bases and J by 4 bases, 3 bases remained unmatched. Germline V gives CDR1 SGHTA, CDR2 FQGNSA. The full variable domain, its missing parts supplied by reference TRBV7-2 and TRBJ2-3, is GAGVSQSPSNKVTEKGKDVELRCDPISGHTALYWYRQSLGQGLEFLIYFQGNSAPDKSGLPSDRFSAERTGGSVSTLTIQRTQQEDSAVYLCASSSRTGADTQYFGPGTRLTVL.

The chain couples TRBV11-1 to TRBJ2-1, with D perhaps being TRBD1 or TRBD2 (5 bases each). Germline V lookup: CDR1 SGHAT, CDR2 FQDESV (reference sequence). CDR3 length: 15 amino acids. Trimming removed 8 bases at V and 7 bases at J, with 21 bases between. The CDR3 DNA is TGTGCCAGCCATACCGGGGCGGCGGTGGGAAATGAGCAGTTCTTC. Translated: CASHTGAAVGNEQFF.

The J gene is TRBJ1-2, the V gene TRBV7-9, with D possibly being TRBD1 (5 bases). The CDR3 covers 13 residues. V gave up 6 bases and J gave up 6 bases, with 14 bases separating them. Germline CDR1 reads SEHNR; CDR2 reads FQNEAQ (reference sequence). This CDR3 is CASSLARVDGYTF. CDR3 in DNA: TGTGCCAGCAGTCTAGCCAGGGTGGATGGCTACACCTTC.

The CDR3 region has the DNA TGTGCCACCAGCAGAGATCGAGGGACACCCAAATTCGGGGAGCTGTTTTTT. The encoded protein is CATSRDRGTPKFGELFF. The genes are TRBV15 and TRBJ2-2; D is possibly TRBD1 (6 bases). CDR3 size: 17 residues. Germline CDR1 LNHNV, CDR2 YYDKDF (reference sequence). Trimming left V 0 bases short and J 7 bases short, with 18 bases between.

The rearrangement joins TRBV7-3 to TRBJ2-5, with 8 nucleotides matching TRBD2. The CDR3 loop spans 16 amino acids. The V gene end was trimmed by 5 bases and the J gene end by 3 bases; junction bases not matched to a gene: 11. Germline values: CDR1 SGHTA, CDR2 FQGTGA. The CDR3 region is CASSPGVAGMEETQYF. The CDR3 DNA reads as TGTGCCAGCAGCCCCGGGGTAGCGGGAATGGAAGAGACCCAGTACTTC.

This sequence joins TRBV7-3 and TRBJ2-5; D may be TRBD2 (5 bases). CDR3 length: 14 amino acids. Germline V lookup: CDR1 SGHTA, CDR2 FQGTGA. The V end was cut by 3 bases, the J end by 2 bases, with 10 bases between. The CDR3 region is CASSLDPGQETQYF. The CDR3 DNA sequence: TGTGCCAGCAGCTTGGATCCGGGGCAAGAGACCCAGTACTTC.

The chain combines TRBV7-9 with TRBJ2-2; D remains ambiguous. CDR3 length: 15 amino acids. Germline assignment: CDR1 SEHNR and CDR2 FQNEAQ (reference sequence). The V end was cut by 4 bases, the J end by 6 bases, with 15 bases between. Here the CDR3 DNA reads TGTGCCAGCAGCTACCGGGCCCACGAGGCCGGGGAGCTGTTTTTT. Encoded protein: CASSYRAHEAGELFF. Full variable domain (outside the CDR3, taken from reference TRBV7-9 and TRBJ2-2): DTGVSQNPRHKITKRGQNVTFRCDPISEHNRLYWYRQTLGQGPEFLTYFQNEAQLEKSRLLSDRFSAERPKGSFSTLEIQRTEQGDSAMYLCASSYRAHEAGELFFGEGSRLTVL.

This clone was seen a single time. The rearrangement uses TRBV25-1 and TRBJ2-5, with D unclear. V dropped 4 bases and J dropped 5 bases, with 5 bases sitting between them. There are 11 residues in the CDR3. The germline V gene encodes CDR1 MGHDK and CDR2 SYGVNS. The chain's CDR3 is CASSGFETQYF. The CDR3 nucleotides read TGTGCCAGCAGTGGGTTTGAGACCCAGTACTTC.

This clone was counted a few times. The V and J genes are TRBV4-3 and TRBJ1-2, with a possible D match to TRBD1 (6 bases). CDR1 LGHNA and CDR2 YSLEER come from the germline V gene. The CDR3 loop spans 14 amino acids. Trimming removed 0 bases at V and 10 bases at J, with 15 bases between. CDR3 DNA: TGCGCCAGCAGCCAAGAGTTGAGGGACACCTTCTACACCTTC. It translates to CASSQELRDTFYTF.

The chain carries TRBV9 and TRBJ1-2; D is perhaps TRBD1 (5 bases). The CDR3 totals 16 residues. CDR1 is SGDLS, CDR2 YYNGEE, per germline. V was clipped by 0 bases and J by 6 bases, with 18 bases between them. The CDR3 loop is CASSVEVRGWEDGYTF. In DNA form, the CDR3 reads TGTGCCAGCAGCGTAGAGGTGAGGGGTTGGGAGGATGGCTACACCTTC. Full variable domain (missing parts from reference TRBV9 and TRBJ1-2): DSGVTQTPKHLITATGQRVTLRCSPRSGDLSVYWYQQSLDQGLQFLIQYYNGEERAKGNILERFSAQQFPDLHSELNLSSLELGDSALYFCASSVEVRGWEDGYTFGSGTRLTVV.

J is TRBJ1-5 and V is TRBV28; D is perhaps TRBD1 (5 bases). Germline V gives CDR1 MDHEN, CDR2 SYDVKM. The CDR3 is 16 amino acids. The ends were cut back, 8 bases at V and 2 bases at J, with 19 bases in the middle. The CDR3 bases are TGTGCCAGCGGTACAACATTGGGACGAGGCAATCAGCCCCAGCATTTT. It encodes CASGTTLGRGNQPQHF. Variable domain in full (rest from reference TRBV28 and TRBJ1-5): DVKVTQSSRYLVKRTGEKVFLECVQDMDHENMFWYRQDPGLGLRLIYFSYDVKMKEKGDIPEGYSVSREKKERFSLILESASTNQTSMYLCASGTTLGRGNQPQHFGDGTRLSIL.

The rearrangement uses TRBV5-1 and TRBJ2-6, with D tentatively TRBD1 or TRBD2 (5 bases each). V was cut by 1 base and J by 4 bases, with 15 bases left in between. The V gene's germline CDR1 is SGHRS and CDR2 YFSETQ. The length of the CDR3 is 17 residues. CDR3 protein: CASSLQGPFGGANVLTF. The CDR3 DNA is TGCGCCAGCAGCTTGCAGGGACCTTTCGGAGGGGCCAACGTCCTGACTTTC.